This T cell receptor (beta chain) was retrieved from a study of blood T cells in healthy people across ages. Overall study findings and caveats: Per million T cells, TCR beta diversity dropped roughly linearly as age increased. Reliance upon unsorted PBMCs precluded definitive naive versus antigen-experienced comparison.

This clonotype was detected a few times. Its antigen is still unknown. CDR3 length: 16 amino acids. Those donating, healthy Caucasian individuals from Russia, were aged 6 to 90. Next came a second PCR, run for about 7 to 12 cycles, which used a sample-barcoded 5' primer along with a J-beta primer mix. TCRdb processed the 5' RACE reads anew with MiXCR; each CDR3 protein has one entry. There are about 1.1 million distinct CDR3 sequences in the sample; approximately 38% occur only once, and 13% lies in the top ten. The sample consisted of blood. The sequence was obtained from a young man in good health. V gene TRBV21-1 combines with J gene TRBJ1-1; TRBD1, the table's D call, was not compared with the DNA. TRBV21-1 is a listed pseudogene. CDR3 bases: TGTGCCAGCAGCAATTCCGGGTCAGGGCCCCACACTGAAGCTTTCTTT. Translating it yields CASSNSGSGPHTEAFF.